One and the same sample provided the 29 T cell receptor beta chains below, sequenced in a study of CD8 T cells in ankylosing spondylitis. TCRdb re-called the 5' RACE reads through MiXCR, storing one row per CDR3 protein. The sample holds 200,000 to 300,000 distinct CDR3 sequences, about 10% seen once. Sample: blood, either unsorted or a sorted T cell fraction (not recorded which). These receptors were taken from a male donor with ankylosing spondylitis or in good health (not recorded which).

At least ten counts were recorded for this clonotype. The V and J genes are TRBV5-1 and TRBJ1-6; TRBD1 is a possible D gene (6 bases). The CDR3 is 14 residues long. V was cut by 4 bases and J by 6 bases, with 11 bases left in between. The germline V gene has CDR1 SGHRS and CDR2 YFSETQ. This CDR3 is CASSTNRVNSPLHF. The CDR3 region has the DNA TGCGCCAGCAGCACCAACAGGGTTAATTCACCCCTCCACTTT. Supplemented by reference TRBV5-1 and TRBJ1-6, the full variable domain reads KAGVTQTPRYLIKTRGQQVTLSCSPISGHRSVSWYQQTPGQGLQFLFEYFSETQRNKGNFPGRFSGRQFSNSRSEMNVSTLELGDSALYLCASSTNRVNSPLHFGNGTRLTVT.

This clonotype occurred a few times. The chain links TRBV15 to TRBJ1-6; D not resolved. The V gene lost 0 bases and the J gene lost 4 bases, with 13 bases spanning the gap. The CDR3 consists of 17 residues. Germline CDR1 is LNHNV and CDR2 is YYDKDF (reference sequence). CDR3: CATSRDREPTYNSPLHF. The CDR3 coding sequence is TGTGCCACCAGCAGAGATCGGGAGCCCACTTATAATTCACCCCTCCACTTT.

This clonotype was observed at least ten times. The rearrangement joins TRBV10-3 to TRBJ2-7, with D perhaps TRBD2 (6 bases). Trimming removed 4 bases from V and 4 bases from J, with 11 bases in between. The CDR3 runs 13 residues. CDR1 is ENHRY and CDR2 is SYGVKD in the germline V gene. This CDR3 is CAISGGVPYEQYF. CDR3 sequence (DNA): TGTGCCATCAGTGGGGGGGTCCCTTACGAGCAGTACTTC.

This clonotype was counted a few times. This chain joins TRBV20-1 and TRBJ1-1; D unclear. V lost 8 bases, J lost 6 bases, and 13 bases lay in between. The CDR3 totals 11 residues. CDR1 and CDR2 (germline): DFQATT, SNEGSKA (reference sequence). The CDR3 nucleotides are TGCAGTTCGGGCGGCAGGCCTGAAGCTTTCTTT. Its translation is CSSGGRPEAFF.

At least ten counts were recorded for this clonotype. The gene calls are TRBV20-1 and TRBJ2-7, with 11 nucleotides matching TRBD2. Losses at the gene ends were 5 bases for V and 2 bases for J; bases not matched to a gene: 8. Germline V gene sequence: CDR1 DFQATT, CDR2 SNEGSKA (reference sequence). The CDR3 covers 15 residues. The CDR3 reads CSAPPVTSGTYEQYF. DNA for the CDR3: TGCAGTGCTCCCCCGGTGACTAGCGGGACCTACGAGCAGTACTTC.

This rearrangement joins TRBV7-9 to TRBJ2-1; 9 bases fit TRBD1. The CDR3 consists of 15 residues. Germline V gene lookup returns CDR1 SEHNR and CDR2 FQNEAQ (reference sequence). Trimming at V came to 5 bases and at J to 4 bases, leaving 6 bases not matched to a gene. The CDR3 loop reads CASSHRDREYNEQFF. The CDR3 nucleotides are TGTGCCAGCAGCCATCGGGACAGGGAATACAATGAGCAGTTCTTC.

This clonotype was seen at least ten times. The chain recombines TRBV5-1 with TRBJ2-3; D uncertain. The germline V and J ends were trimmed by 1 base and 3 bases, with 9 bases remaining between them. This CDR3 spans 14 amino acids. The V gene's germline CDR1 is SGHRS and CDR2 YFSETQ. The CDR3 is CASSLISETDTQYF. In nucleotides, the CDR3 is TGCGCCAGCAGCTTGATCTCGGAGACAGATACGCAGTATTTT.

At least ten counts were recorded for this clonotype. The chain carries TRBV4-2 and TRBJ1-1, with 8 bases that match TRBD1. With V trimmed by 1 base and J by 1 base, 8 bases remained unmatched. CDR1 is LGHNA and CDR2 is YNFKEQ in the germline V gene. The CDR3 totals 17 residues. Here the CDR3 reads CASSQADRENTNTEAFF. CDR3 in DNA: TGTGCCAGCAGCCAAGCGGACAGGGAAAACACGAACACTGAAGCTTTCTTT.

This clonotype showed up just a few times. V is TRBV2 and J is TRBJ2-2; D not resolved. Germline values: CDR1 SNHLY, CDR2 FYNNEI. V lost 2 bases, J lost 8 bases, and 9 bases lay in between. CDR3 size: 13 residues. The CDR3: CASSEWGGGELFF. The CDR3 DNA sequence: TGTGCCAGCAGTGAATGGGGTGGGGGGGAGCTGTTTTTT. The full variable domain, in which reference TRBV2 and TRBJ2-2 provide the parts outside the CDR3, is EPEVTQTPSHQVTQMGQEVILRCVPISNHLYFYWYRQILGQKVEFLVSFYNNEISEKSEIFDDQFSVERPDGSNFTLKIRSTKLEDSAMYFCASSEWGGGELFFGEGSRLTVL.

The V call is TRBV24-1, the J call TRBJ2-2; D may match TRBD1 or TRBD2 (5 bases each). The V gene lost 5 bases and the J gene lost 2 bases, with 14 bases spanning the gap. The V gene's germline CDR1 is KGHDR and CDR2 SFDVKD. The CDR3 is 16 amino acids. Here the CDR3 reads CATSGITGTNTGELFF. CDR3 bases: TGTGCCACCAGTGGAATAACCGGGACCAACACCGGGGAGCTGTTTTTT.

As for this clonotype: One base away lies a much larger clone, so this may be a sequencing read error. The chain joins TRBV12-3 or TRBV12-4 to TRBJ1-2; D call uncertain. The CDR3 runs 16 residues. The CDR3 loop reads CAISFDSAQNNYGYTF. DNA for the CDR3: TGTGCCATCAGTTTCGATAGCGCACAGAATAACTATGGCTACACCTTC.

The chain joins TRBV7-8 to TRBJ2-5; no definite D call. The V and J ends lost 8 bases and 1 base respectively, with 5 bases between them. The CDR3 totals 11 residues. Per germline, CDR1 SGHVS and CDR2 FQNEAQ. The CDR3 here is CASGVQETQYF. The CDR3 nucleotides read TGTGCCAGCGGAGTCCAAGAGACCCAGTACTTC. Filled out from reference TRBV7-8 and TRBJ2-5, the complete variable domain reads GAGVSQSPRYKVAKRGQDVALRCDPISGHVSLFWYQQALGQGPEFLTYFQNEAQLDKSGLPSDRFFAERPEGSVSTLKIQRTQQEDSAVYLCASGVQETQYFGPGTRLLVL.

The chain links TRBV7-2 to TRBJ1-2, with 8 bases identical to TRBD1. The CDR3 has 14 residues. J gave up 2 bases and V 6 bases, and 5 bases lay outside the gene matches. Looked up from germline, CDR1 is SGHTA and CDR2 is FQGNSA. DNA of the CDR3: TGTGCCAGCAGTCCGACAGGGGACAACTATGGCTACACCTTC. This sequence encodes CASSPTGDNYGYTF. The whole variable domain, remainder taken from reference TRBV7-2 and TRBJ1-2, is GAGVSQSPSNKVTEKGKDVELRCDPISGHTALYWYRQSLGQGLEFLIYFQGNSAPDKSGLPSDRFSAERTGGSVSTLTIQRTQQEDSAVYLCASSPTGDNYGYTFGSGTRLTVV.

This clonotype was counted at least ten times. The chain is built from TRBV20-1 and TRBJ2-1; 7 nucleotides align to TRBD1. This CDR3 comprises 12 residues. After removal of 2 bases from V and 15 bases from J, the junction contained 10 bases not matched to a gene. Germline assignment: CDR1 DFQATT and CDR2 SNEGSKA (reference sequence). Here the CDR3 DNA reads TGCAGTGCTAGACGGACAGGCGGGCGGCTGTTCTTC. This sequence encodes CSARRTGGRLFF.

The V gene is TRBV28, the J gene TRBJ1-1; D not resolved. The length of the CDR3 is 15 residues. Trimming stripped 3 bases from V and 5 bases from J, with 16 bases between. Germline V gives CDR1 MDHEN, CDR2 SYDVKM. CDR3 residues: CASSFRWLIGTEAFF. The CDR3 DNA reads TGTGCCAGCAGTTTCCGTTGGTTGATCGGAACTGAAGCTTTCTTT.

This clonotype appeared many times. This chain uses TRBV27 with TRBJ1-1; TRBD1 agrees at 8 bases. Trimming removed 4 bases from V and 3 bases from J; junction bases left unmatched: 7. Germline values: CDR1 MNHEY, CDR2 SMNVEV (reference sequence). CDR3 length: 15 amino acids. The CDR3 protein is CASSSAGGADTEAFF. The CDR3 coding sequence is TGTGCCAGCAGTTCAGCAGGGGGCGCGGACACTGAAGCTTTCTTT.

This clonotype was recorded many times. V gene TRBV6-5 combines with J gene TRBJ2-3, with D perhaps matching TRBD2 (5 bases). CDR1 is MNHEY, CDR2 SVGAGI, per germline. The CDR3 has 13 residues. Trimming pared 4 bases from V and 0 bases from J, leaving 5 bases between. CDR3 bases: TGTGCCAGCAGTTGGACTAGCACAGATACGCAGTATTTT. It encodes CASSWTSTDTQYF.

This clonotype was seen repeatedly, ten times or more. The chain recombines TRBV12-3 or TRBV12-4 with TRBJ2-1; 12 bases agree with TRBD2. The length of the CDR3 is 17 residues. V lost 1 base to trimming and J lost 7 bases; unmatched junction nucleotides: 8. Here the CDR3 reads CASSLETLAGGGNEQFF. The CDR3 DNA follows: TGTGCCAGCAGTTTAGAAACACTAGCGGGGGGTGGGAATGAGCAGTTCTTC.

The rearrangement links TRBV27 to TRBJ2-7, with D uncertain. V was trimmed by 8 bases and J by 1 base, leaving 9 bases between them. Germline V lookup: CDR1 MNHEY, CDR2 SMNVEV (reference sequence). The CDR3 loop spans 12 amino acids. The CDR3 spells CASGISSYEQYF. CDR3 DNA sequence: TGTGCCAGCGGGATTAGTTCCTACGAGCAGTACTTC.

The genes are TRBV5-6 and TRBJ2-7; D remains unclear. Deletions cut 3 bases from V and 0 bases from J, with 13 bases between. Germline CDR1 and CDR2: SGHDT and YYEEEE. This CDR3 has 15 amino acids. CDR3 amino acids: CASSSPRTVSYEQYF. In nucleotides, the CDR3 is TGTGCCAGCAGCTCTCCCCGGACCGTCTCCTACGAGCAGTACTTC.

This clonotype was detected only a few times. CDR3 sequence (DNA): TGTGCCAGCAGCCCGGGGGCAACCTACGAGCAGTACTTC. It codes for CASSPGATYEQYF. V gene TRBV28 combines with J gene TRBJ2-7; perhaps D is TRBD1 or TRBD2 (6 bases each). V was clipped by 6 bases and J by 2 bases, with 11 bases between them. CDR3 length: 13 amino acids. Per the germline V gene, CDR1 is MDHEN and CDR2 is SYDVKM.

This clonotype was counted between two and nine times. The CDR3, as DNA: TGTGCCAGCAGCTTAGCCAGGGGGTTGACAGATACGCAGTATTTT. The encoded protein is CASSLARGLTDTQYF. The gene calls are TRBV7-2 and TRBJ2-3; TRBD1 matches 7 bases. The germline V gene encodes CDR1 SGHTA and CDR2 FQGNSA. The length of the CDR3 is 15 residues. With V trimmed by 0 bases and J by 3 bases, 3 bases remained unmatched.

This clonotype was seen many times. The V and J genes are TRBV12-3 or TRBV12-4 and TRBJ2-6; 11 nucleotides match TRBD1. CDR3 length: 17 residues. V lost 5 bases, J lost 0 bases, and 3 bases stayed unmatched. CDR3 sequence reads: CASSGTGGSSGANVLTF. The CDR3 bases are TGTGCCAGCAGTGGGACAGGGGGAAGCTCTGGGGCCAACGTCCTGACTTTC.

There are a few counts of this clonotype. The chain employs TRBV19 and TRBJ1-5; no reliable D call. Germline V lookup: CDR1 LNHDA, CDR2 SQIVND (reference sequence). V dropped 5 bases and J dropped 16 bases, with 24 bases sitting between them. There are 14 residues in the CDR3. For the CDR3, the DNA is TGTGCCAGTAGTCCGACAAACCAAGGGTTGAGGGTACATTTT. Translated, it gives CASSPTNQGLRVHF.

For this clonotype: A much larger clone differs by one base, so this may be a read error. The genes are TRBV5-1 and TRBJ1-1; 7 bases map to TRBD1. The CDR3 extends over 12 amino acids. Germline V CDR1 and CDR2: SGHRS, YFSETQ. CDR3 sequence reads: CTSNPGGTEAFF. The CDR3 region has the DNA TGCACCAGCAACCCAGGGGGCACTGAAGCTTTCTTT.

This clonotype was observed a few times. The V gene is TRBV20-1, the J gene TRBJ2-1, with D tentatively TRBD1 (5 bases). Trimming removed 5 bases from V and 0 bases from J, with 17 bases in between. The CDR3 loop spans 16 amino acids. The germline V gene encodes CDR1 DFQATT and CDR2 SNEGSKA (reference sequence). CDR3 bases: TGCAGTGCTTATTCTTGGGGCTACAACTCCTACAATGAGCAGTTCTTC. Protein sequence: CSAYSWGYNSYNEQFF.

This clonotype was found many times. The V and J genes are TRBV4-1 and TRBJ2-3; 14 nucleotides match TRBD2. The CDR3 sequence is 17 residues long. CDR1 is MGHRA, CDR2 YSYEKL, per germline. The junction had 11 bases not matched to a gene; V was cut back by 6 bases and J by 6 bases. The CDR3 protein is CASRRTSGGRRLDTQYF. The CDR3 coding sequence is TGCGCCAGCAGACGGACTAGCGGGGGGCGGAGGTTGGATACGCAGTATTTT.

The chain recombines TRBV12-3 or TRBV12-4 with TRBJ2-1; D gene ambiguous. The V gene lost 3 bases and the J gene lost 3 bases, with 9 bases spanning the gap. The CDR3 is 14 residues long. The CDR3 DNA reads as TGTGCCAGCAGTTTGGGTCTTCTCTACAATGAGCAGTTCTTC. As protein: CASSLGLLYNEQFF.

The rearrangement uses TRBV6-5 and TRBJ2-7; D gene uncertain. Germline V gene lookup returns CDR1 MNHEY and CDR2 SVGAGI. The CDR3 is 15 residues long. Trimming left V 4 bases short and J 3 bases short, with 16 bases between. The CDR3 bases are TGTGCCAGCAGTTCGGGTCCGGAAGTCAGCTACGAGCAGTACTTC. Its translation is CASSSGPEVSYEQYF.